These 8 T cell receptor beta chains were all obtained from the same sample, sequenced in a study of blood T cell repertoires in COVID-19. Sequencing was performed with immunoSEQ multiplex PCR; in TCRdb, only in-frame clones are kept and a portion is missing. The sample holds 190,000 or so clones; 87% are singletons and the top ten take 2% to 2.5%. The sequenced sample was PBMCs or T cells enriched from blood (not recorded which). These receptors originate from a woman between 25 and 40 years old who had recovered from COVID-19.

V usage is TRBV18 and J usage is TRBJ1-1; 8 nucleotides match TRBD1. The CDR3 loop spans 14 amino acids. With V trimmed by 3 bases and J by 4 bases, 4 bases remained unmatched. The germline gives CDR1 KGHSH, CDR2 LQKENI. CDR3 protein: CASSPGQGGTEAFF. In DNA, the CDR3 is TGTGCCAGCTCACCCGGACAGGGAGGCACTGAAGCTTTCTTT. The entire variable domain, with the rest obtained from reference TRBV18 and TRBJ1-1, is as follows: NAGVMQNPRHLVRRRGQEARLRCSPMKGHSHVYWYRQLPEEGLKFMVYLQKENIIDESGMPKERFSAEFPKEGPSILRIQQVVRGDSAAYFCASSPGQGGTEAFFGQGTRLTVV.

The chain combines TRBV9 with TRBJ1-5; no clear D gene. Germline V lookup: CDR1 SGDLS, CDR2 YYNGEE. V dropped 0 bases and J dropped 3 bases, with 7 bases sitting between them. The CDR3 loop spans 14 amino acids. DNA for the CDR3: TGTGCCAGCAGCGTAGACACAGACAATCAGCCCCAGCATTTT. It specifies CASSVDTDNQPQHF.

This chain connects TRBV4-1 to TRBJ1-5; unclear D gene. The germline V gene encodes CDR1 MGHRA and CDR2 YSYEKL. V was clipped by 3 bases and J by 4 bases, with 10 bases between them. This CDR3 region has 14 residues. Written as DNA, the CDR3 is TGCGCCAGCAGCCACCCAACAGCAAATCAGCCCCAGCATTTT. This translates into CASSHPTANQPQHF.

This clone was detected a few times. The genes are TRBV6-6 and TRBJ1-2; 10 bases match TRBD1. Germline V gene data show CDR1 as MNHNY and CDR2 as SVGAGI (reference sequence). The CDR3 length is 12 residues. The junction had 2 bases not matched to a gene; V was cut back by 5 bases and J by 8 bases. For the CDR3, the DNA is TGTGCCAGCAGTACGACAGGGGGCGGCTACACCTTC. Translating it yields CASSTTGGGYTF.

The chain links TRBV5-6 to TRBJ1-1, with no clear D. The V end was cut by 0 bases, the J end by 4 bases, with 16 bases between. CDR1 and CDR2 from the germline V gene are SGHDT and YYEEEE. The CDR3 contains 16 residues. The CDR3, as DNA: TGTGCCAGCAGCTTGGCAGAGGGATCGAGGGCCACTGAAGCTTTCTTT. Translation gives CASSLAEGSRATEAFF.

V gene TRBV19 combines with J gene TRBJ2-3; 7 bases match TRBD2. With V trimmed by 2 bases and J by 4 bases, 9 bases remained unmatched. Germline assignment: CDR1 LNHDA and CDR2 SQIVND (reference sequence). The CDR3 contains 16 residues. CDR3 in amino acids: CASSIFAGVGADTQYF. CDR3 sequence (DNA): TGTGCCAGTAGTATATTTGCGGGGGTCGGCGCAGATACGCAGTATTTT.

This clone has just a few counts. The chain has TRBV7-3 and TRBJ2-3; the match to TRBD2 covers 8 bases. The trim removed 9 bases at V and 4 bases at J, leaving 9 bases unmatched. The germline V gene has CDR1 SGHTA and CDR2 FQGTGA. The CDR3 totals 14 residues. The chain's CDR3 is CASSLAGGADTQYF. The CDR3 DNA reads as TGTGCCAGTAGCCTGGCGGGAGGAGCAGATACGCAGTATTTT.

The V call is TRBV25-1, the J call TRBJ1-1; the D is unclear. Per germline, CDR1 MGHDK and CDR2 SYGVNS. Trimming pared 4 bases from V and 3 bases from J, leaving 12 bases between. There are 14 residues in the CDR3. The CDR3: CASSGFGSYTEAFF. CDR3 bases: TGTGCCAGCAGTGGGTTCGGGTCTTACACTGAAGCTTTCTTT.